The present T cell receptor (beta chain) was sequenced within a study of T cell responses to AZD1222 COVID-19 vaccine. Note on this clone: The antigen is not known.

Data came from immunoSEQ multiplex PCR; TCRdb stores just in-frame clones and leaves some out. The profile shows about 56,000 clones, 75% to 90% of them singletons. The CDR3 is made up of 11 amino acids. The V gene lost 4 bases and the J gene lost 6 bases, with 6 bases spanning the gap. CDR1 MDHEN and CDR2 SYDVKM come from the germline V gene. General observations from the study: There were vaccine-associated CD4 TCRs across spike, dominant at 160-218 and 743-854.

The specimen comprised peripheral blood, sampled on day 0 of AZD1222 vaccination. The genes are TRBV28 and TRBJ1-1, with D unresolved. This clonotype originated in an adult in good health. The CDR3 loop is CASSSAAEAFF. The CDR3 region has the DNA TGTGCCAGCAGTTCCGCCGCTGAAGCTTTCTTT.